This T cell receptor (beta chain) stems from a study of blood T cell repertoires in COVID-19. This clone was recorded once. The table came from immunoSEQ multiplex PCR; TCRdb's copy has only in-frame clones and leaves some out. The sample consists of 110,000 to 150,000 clones, roughly 90% of them appearing once. Looked up from germline, CDR1 is SEHNR and CDR2 is FQNEAQ (reference sequence). With 1 base removed from V and 5 bases from J, the gap between germline ends came to 12 bases. The CDR3 runs 15 residues. The TCR sequence derives from a man between 50 and 59 years old who had recovered from COVID-19. The source material was PBMCs or T cells enriched from blood (not recorded which). The chain recombines TRBV7-9 with TRBJ2-1; perhaps TRBD1 as D (5 bases). Here the CDR3 reads CASSLGLEGDNEQFF. The CDR3 coding sequence is TGTGCCAGCAGCTTAGGGCTAGAAGGGGACAATGAGCAGTTCTTC. Based on the CDR3 plus reference TRBV7-9 and TRBJ2-1, the full variable domain is DTGVSQNPRHKITKRGQNVTFRCDPISEHNRLYWYRQTLGQGPEFLTYFQNEAQLEKSRLLSDRFSAERPKGSFSTLEIQRTEQGDSAMYLCASSLGLEGDNEQFFGPGTRLTVL.